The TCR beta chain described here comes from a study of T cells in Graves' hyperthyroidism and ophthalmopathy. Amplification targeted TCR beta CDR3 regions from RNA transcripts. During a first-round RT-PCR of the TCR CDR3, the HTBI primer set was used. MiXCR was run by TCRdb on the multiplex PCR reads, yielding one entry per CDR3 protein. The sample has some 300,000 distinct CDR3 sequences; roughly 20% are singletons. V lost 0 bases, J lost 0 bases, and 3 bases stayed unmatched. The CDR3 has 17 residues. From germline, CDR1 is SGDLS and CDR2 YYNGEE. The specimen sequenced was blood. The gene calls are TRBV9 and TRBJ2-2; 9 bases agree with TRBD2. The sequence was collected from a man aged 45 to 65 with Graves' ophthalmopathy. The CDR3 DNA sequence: TGTGCCAGCAGCGTAGTGGCGGGAGGGCCGAACACCGGGGAGCTGTTTTTT. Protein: CASSVVAGGPNTGELFF.